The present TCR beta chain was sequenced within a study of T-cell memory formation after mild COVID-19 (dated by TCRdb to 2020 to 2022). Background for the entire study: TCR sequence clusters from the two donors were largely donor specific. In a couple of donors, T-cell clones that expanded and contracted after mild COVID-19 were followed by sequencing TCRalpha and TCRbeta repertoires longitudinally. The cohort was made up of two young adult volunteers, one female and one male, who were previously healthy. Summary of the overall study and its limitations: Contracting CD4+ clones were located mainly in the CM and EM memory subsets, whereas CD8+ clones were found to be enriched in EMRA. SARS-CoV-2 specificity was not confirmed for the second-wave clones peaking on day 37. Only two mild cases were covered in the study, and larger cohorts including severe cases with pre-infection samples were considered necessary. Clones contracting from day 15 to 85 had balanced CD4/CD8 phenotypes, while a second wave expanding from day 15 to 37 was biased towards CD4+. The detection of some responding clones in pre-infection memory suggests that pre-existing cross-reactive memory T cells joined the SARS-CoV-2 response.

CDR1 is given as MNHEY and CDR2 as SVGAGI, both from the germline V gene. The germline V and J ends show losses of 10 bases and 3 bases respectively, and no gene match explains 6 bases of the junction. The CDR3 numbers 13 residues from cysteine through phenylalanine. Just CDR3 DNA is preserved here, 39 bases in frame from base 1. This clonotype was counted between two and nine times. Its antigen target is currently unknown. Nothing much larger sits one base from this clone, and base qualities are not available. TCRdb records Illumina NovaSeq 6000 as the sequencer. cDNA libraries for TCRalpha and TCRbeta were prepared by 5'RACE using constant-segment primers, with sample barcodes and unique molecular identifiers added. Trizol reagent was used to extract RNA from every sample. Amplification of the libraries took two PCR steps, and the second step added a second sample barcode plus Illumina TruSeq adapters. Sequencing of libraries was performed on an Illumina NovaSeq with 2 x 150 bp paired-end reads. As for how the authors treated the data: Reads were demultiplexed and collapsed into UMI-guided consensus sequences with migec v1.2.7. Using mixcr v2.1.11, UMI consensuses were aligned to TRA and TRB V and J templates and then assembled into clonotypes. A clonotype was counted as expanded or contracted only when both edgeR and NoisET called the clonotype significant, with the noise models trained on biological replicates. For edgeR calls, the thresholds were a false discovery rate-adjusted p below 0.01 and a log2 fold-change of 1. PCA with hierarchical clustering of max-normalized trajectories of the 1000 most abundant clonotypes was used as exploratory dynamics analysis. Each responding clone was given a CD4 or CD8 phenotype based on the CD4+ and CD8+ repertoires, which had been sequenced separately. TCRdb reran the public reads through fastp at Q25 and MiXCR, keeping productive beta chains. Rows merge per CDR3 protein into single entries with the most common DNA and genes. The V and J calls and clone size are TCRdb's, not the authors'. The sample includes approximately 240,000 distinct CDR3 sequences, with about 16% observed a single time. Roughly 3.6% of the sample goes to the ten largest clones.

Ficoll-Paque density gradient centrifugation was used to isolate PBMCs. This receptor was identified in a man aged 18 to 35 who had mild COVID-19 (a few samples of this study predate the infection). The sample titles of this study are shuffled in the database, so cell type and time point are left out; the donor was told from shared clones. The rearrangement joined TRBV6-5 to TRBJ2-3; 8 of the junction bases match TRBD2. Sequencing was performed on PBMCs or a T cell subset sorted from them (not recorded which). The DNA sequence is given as TGTGCCACCCGGGGGGGCCCAACAGATACGCAGTATTTT. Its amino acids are CATRGGPTDTQYF.